Listed below are T cell receptor beta chains from one sample, sequenced in a study of T-cell reconstitution after alpha-beta-depleted transplantation in children. TCRdb reprocessed the PCR reads via MiXCR and lists one record per CDR3 protein. The sample comprises 240,000 or so distinct CDR3 sequences, roughly 8.2% of which are singletons, and roughly 5.8% rests with the top ten. The sequencing here drew on PBMCs, mostly from graft donor cells, taken 180 days after TCRalphabeta/CD19-depleted stem cell transplant. The receptors were sampled from a male patient between 10 and 17 years old who had a stem cell transplant for acute lymphoblastic leukemia, so the T cells may come from the graft donor. Each CDR3 is given with its conserved first and last residue. A D gene is named only where the DNA matches it firmly. Expanded clones are given a class, and other clones once, few, many or no size at all.

abundance: many
j_gene: TRBJ2-4
v_gene: TRBV7-9
d_gene: NA
len: 16
CDR3nt: TGTGCCAGCAGCCCCGACAGGCTCCTAGCCAAAAACATTCAGTACTTC
CDR3aa: CASSPDRLLAKNIQYF

abundance: many
j_gene: TRBJ1-5
v_gene: TRBV7-9
d_gene: NA
len: 14
CDR3nt: TGTGCCAGCAGCTGGGGAAACGGTAATCAGCCCCAGCATTTT
CDR3aa: CASSWGNGNQPQHF

abundance: many
j_gene: TRBJ1-3
v_gene: TRBV4-3
d_gene: NA
len: 18
CDR3nt: TGCGCCAGCAGCCAAGAAATGGCCAGGGCGTTCTCTGGAAACACCATATATTTT
CDR3aa: CASSQEMARAFSGNTIYF

abundance: many
j_gene: TRBJ2-7
v_gene: TRBV4-2
d_gene: NA
len: 15
CDR3nt: TGTGCCAGCAGCCAAGAGAAGAGGGGTTACTACGAGCAGTACTTC
CDR3aa: CASSQEKRGYYEQYF

abundance: many
j_gene: TRBJ2-7
v_gene: TRBV28
d_gene: TRBD1
len: 15
CDR3nt: TGTGCCAGCAGTTTAGGGGCCAGGGGGCGAGAGGAGCAGTACTTC
CDR3aa: CASSLGARGREEQYF

abundance: many
j_gene: TRBJ2-5
v_gene: TRBV4-2
d_gene: NA
len: 15
CDR3nt: TGTGCCAGCAGCCAAGTGCAGGGCCGAGGAGAGACCCAGTACTTC
CDR3aa: CASSQVQGRGETQYF

abundance: many
j_gene: TRBJ2-2
v_gene: TRBV9
d_gene: TRBD2
len: 18
CDR3nt: TGTGCCAGCAGCGTAGCCCCCTCCCCTTTGAGCGGGGCCGGGGAGCTGTTTTTT
CDR3aa: CASSVAPSPLSGAGELFF

abundance: many
j_gene: TRBJ2-1
v_gene: TRBV29-1
d_gene: NA
len: 15
CDR3nt: TGCAGCGTTGATCTAGGGGCCAGCTCCTACAATGAGCAGTTCTTC
CDR3aa: CSVDLGASSYNEQFF

abundance: many
j_gene: TRBJ1-1
v_gene: TRBV12-3/TRBV12-4
d_gene: NA
len: 10
CDR3nt: TGTGCCAGCAGTTTACACGGAGCTTTCTTT
CDR3aa: CASSLHGAFF

abundance: many
j_gene: TRBJ2-7
v_gene: TRBV5-1
d_gene: NA
len: 15
CDR3nt: TGCGCCAGCAGCTTGCCCCGGGACCACCACTACGAGCAGTACTTC
CDR3aa: CASSLPRDHHYEQYF

abundance: medium-sized
j_gene: TRBJ1-5
v_gene: TRBV20-1
d_gene: NA
len: 13
CDR3nt: TGCAGTGCTAGTGGAGGGGGCAATCAGCCCCAGCATTTT
CDR3aa: CSASGGGNQPQHF

abundance: NA
j_gene: TRBJ1-2
v_gene: TRBV3-2
d_gene: NA
len: 17
CDR3nt: TGTGCCAGCAGCCAAGAAGGGTCGACAGCATTTAACTATGGCTACACCTTC
CDR3aa: CASSQEGSTAFNYGYTF

abundance: NA
j_gene: TRBJ1-5
v_gene: TRBV12-3/TRBV12-4
d_gene: NA
len: 14
CDR3nt: TGTGCCAGCAGTTTAGGGCCAGGCAATCAGCCCCAGCATTTT
CDR3aa: CASSLGPGNQPQHF

abundance: many
j_gene: TRBJ1-1
v_gene: TRBV14
d_gene: NA
len: 15
CDR3nt: TGTGCCAGCAGCCAAGATGTGAGGGCGAACACTGAAGCTTTCTTT
CDR3aa: CASSQDVRANTEAFF

abundance: many
j_gene: TRBJ2-7
v_gene: TRBV19
d_gene: NA
len: 15
CDR3nt: TGTGCCAGTAGTCCCCGGGGCAACGAGGGCGGCGAGCAGTACTTC
CDR3aa: CASSPRGNEGGEQYF

abundance: many
j_gene: TRBJ2-3
v_gene: TRBV10-3
d_gene: TRBD2
len: 20
CDR3nt: TGTGCCATCAGTGAGTCGTCTAGCGGGAGTAGGAGATATAGCACAGATACGCAGTATTTT
CDR3aa: CAISESSSGSRRYSTDTQYF

abundance: many
j_gene: TRBJ1-1
v_gene: TRBV6-2/TRBV6-3
d_gene: NA
len: 15
CDR3nt: TGTGCCAGCAGTTACCGGCCGGCCCAGAACACTGAAGCTTTCTTT
CDR3aa: CASSYRPAQNTEAFF

abundance: many
j_gene: TRBJ2-3
v_gene: TRBV2
d_gene: NA
len: 13
CDR3nt: TGTGCCAGCACCCCCTGGGGACAAGATACGCAGTATTTT
CDR3aa: CASTPWGQDTQYF

abundance: few
j_gene: TRBJ2-1
v_gene: TRBV19
d_gene: TRBD2
len: 13
CDR3nt: TGTGCCAGTAATGGACTAGCGGGACGTGAGCAGTTCTTC
CDR3aa: CASNGLAGREQFF

abundance: many
j_gene: TRBJ2-7
v_gene: TRBV29-1
d_gene: NA
len: 13
CDR3nt: TGCAGCGTTGCCGGGACCTACCCCTACGAGCAGTACTTC
CDR3aa: CSVAGTYPYEQYF

abundance: many
j_gene: TRBJ2-7
v_gene: TRBV15
d_gene: NA
len: 16
CDR3nt: TGTGCCACCAGCATACCCCGGGTAAAGGACCTCCACGAGCAGTACTTC
CDR3aa: CATSIPRVKDLHEQYF

abundance: many
j_gene: TRBJ2-7
v_gene: TRBV20-1
d_gene: TRBD1
len: 15
CDR3nt: TGCAGTGCTAGACCCTACGACAGGGCCCTATACGAGCAGTACTTC
CDR3aa: CSARPYDRALYEQYF

abundance: many
j_gene: TRBJ1-5
v_gene: TRBV24-1
d_gene: NA
len: 14
CDR3nt: TGTGCCACCAGTGATCCCCAATCCGGGCAGCCCCAGCATTTT
CDR3aa: CATSDPQSGQPQHF

abundance: few
j_gene: TRBJ2-1
v_gene: TRBV5-1
d_gene: NA
len: 15
CDR3nt: TGCGCCAGCAGCTTGGCCTCCCCCCACCACAATGAGCAGTTCTTC
CDR3aa: CASSLASPHHNEQFF

abundance: many
j_gene: TRBJ2-1
v_gene: TRBV24-1
d_gene: NA
len: 14
CDR3nt: TGTGCCACTAGGCGGGGGCTGGGTTACAATGAGCAGTTCTTC
CDR3aa: CATRRGLGYNEQFF

abundance: many
j_gene: TRBJ2-2
v_gene: TRBV4-3
d_gene: TRBD1
len: 18
CDR3nt: TGCGCCAGCAGCCCTCCGCGGCAGGGGGTCCTCCCCACCGGGGAGCTGTTTTTT
CDR3aa: CASSPPRQGVLPTGELFF

abundance: many
j_gene: TRBJ2-3
v_gene: TRBV5-1
d_gene: NA
len: 16
CDR3nt: TGCGCCAGCAGCTTCCGACCAGGGGCTAGCACAGATACGCAGTATTTT
CDR3aa: CASSFRPGASTDTQYF

abundance: many
j_gene: TRBJ1-1
v_gene: TRBV18
d_gene: NA
len: 17
CDR3nt: TGTGCCAGCTCAGCCTGGGGGCTTGGGGGAACGGGGACTGAAGCTTTCTTT
CDR3aa: CASSAWGLGGTGTEAFF

abundance: many
j_gene: TRBJ2-5
v_gene: TRBV3-1
d_gene: NA
len: 14
CDR3nt: TGTGCCAGCAGCCAAGACCGGGGAGGAGAGACCCAGTACTTC
CDR3aa: CASSQDRGGETQYF

abundance: many
j_gene: TRBJ2-1
v_gene: TRBV9
d_gene: NA
len: 14
CDR3nt: TGTGCCAGCAGCGACCTCACCGGGGACAATGAGCAGTTCTTC
CDR3aa: CASSDLTGDNEQFF

abundance: many
j_gene: TRBJ1-6
v_gene: TRBV5-5
d_gene: NA
len: 13
CDR3nt: TGTGCCAGCAGCTGGGGGATGAATTCACCCCTCCACTTT
CDR3aa: CASSWGMNSPLHF

abundance: many
j_gene: TRBJ2-7
v_gene: TRBV12-3/TRBV12-4
d_gene: NA
len: 13
CDR3nt: TGTGCCAGCAGGAAGAGGACTTTTTACGAGCAGTACTTC
CDR3aa: CASRKRTFYEQYF

abundance: many
j_gene: TRBJ1-2
v_gene: TRBV10-3
d_gene: NA
len: 14
CDR3nt: TGTGCCATCAGTGAAGTGACAGGTAACGATGGCTACACCTTC
CDR3aa: CAISEVTGNDGYTF

abundance: many
j_gene: TRBJ1-4
v_gene: TRBV7-9
d_gene: TRBD1
len: 14
CDR3nt: TGTGCCAGCAGCCAGGGACAGGTTAATGAAAAACTGTTTTTT
CDR3aa: CASSQGQVNEKLFF